A selection of T cell receptor beta chains follows, all from one sample in a study of response to subunit inactivated influenza vaccine. TCRdb called the RT-PCR reads again in MiXCR, with one record for every CDR3 protein. Seen here are about 830,000 distinct CDR3 sequences, less than 20% observed once, and the top ten hold approximately 11%. The source was PBMCs from blood, collected roughly 5 days after vaccination. All receptors come from a man aged 50 to 59 who received an inactivated influenza vaccine. Each CDR3 is given with its conserved first and last residue. Each record gives: J gene, V gene, CDR3 protein.

>TRBJ2-3|TRBV25-1
CASSEYMRDSRTDTQYF
>TRBJ2-1|TRBV7-9
CASSREFNEQFF
>TRBJ2-6|TRBV6-5
CASSYSDAGANVLTF
>TRBJ2-1|TRBV20-1
CSALGGGTYNEQFF
>TRBJ1-4|TRBV29-1
CSVSGTEASTVEKLFF
>TRBJ2-7|TRBV6-2/TRBV6-3
CASSLKRGSSYEQYF
>TRBJ2-3|TRBV20-1
CSAREGWSGGTDTQYF
>TRBJ2-3|TRBV20-1
CSAPSNRANTDTQYF
>TRBJ2-2|TRBV19
CASSPYRGRGTGELFF
>TRBJ2-7|TRBV29-1
CSVGEWDEQYF
>TRBJ2-1|TRBV20-1
CSARDLKRELSNEQFF
>TRBJ2-5|TRBV6-1
CASSETSGTIETQYF
>TRBJ2-7|TRBV10-3
CAISGTFNEQYF
>TRBJ1-2|TRBV6-5
CASSYSIDTYGYTF
>TRBJ1-3|TRBV29-1
CSVGDGNTIYF
>TRBJ2-3|TRBV20-1
CSASKVSGGATDTQYF
>TRBJ1-1|TRBV12-3/TRBV12-4
CASEWGPNTEAFF
>TRBJ2-6|TRBV12-3/TRBV12-4
CAFSFYRGRAGANVLTF
>TRBJ1-3|TRBV12-3/TRBV12-4
CASSARTGTGNTIYF
>TRBJ2-1|TRBV6-2/TRBV6-3
CASVPGGYNEQFF
>TRBJ1-2|TRBV12-3/TRBV12-4
CASSLRNRWRYGYTF
>TRBJ2-5|TRBV7-6
CASSLEASAKTQYF
>TRBJ2-3|TRBV7-2
CASSPQGTGLNTQYF
>TRBJ2-7|TRBV10-3
CAHGQAYEQYF
>TRBJ2-4|TRBV4-3
CASSQYPWEGKDIQYF
>TRBJ2-4|TRBV30
CAWSARQGVGNIQYF
>TRBJ2-4|TRBV7-9
CASSLPGFNIQYF
>TRBJ2-1|TRBV12-3/TRBV12-4
CASSLALVLAGGRNEQFF
>TRBJ2-7|TRBV27
CASSQGQVHSYEQYF
>TRBJ2-7|TRBV4-1
CASSMRTESCEQYF
>TRBJ2-2|TRBV27
CASQKIQFLASGELFF
>TRBJ1-5|TRBV10-3
CAISESDRSNQPQHF
>TRBJ2-7|TRBV12-3/TRBV12-4
CASSSDLVYEQYF
>TRBJ2-7|TRBV10-2
CASSEDAGLGVYEQYF
>TRBJ2-1|TRBV29-1
CSGKPGHIYNEQFF
>TRBJ2-3|TRBV5-6
CASSLGGLAVEHGFDTQYF
>TRBJ2-1|TRBV20-1
CSASKNNEQFF
>TRBJ2-3|TRBV4-2
CASSQDKSSTQYF